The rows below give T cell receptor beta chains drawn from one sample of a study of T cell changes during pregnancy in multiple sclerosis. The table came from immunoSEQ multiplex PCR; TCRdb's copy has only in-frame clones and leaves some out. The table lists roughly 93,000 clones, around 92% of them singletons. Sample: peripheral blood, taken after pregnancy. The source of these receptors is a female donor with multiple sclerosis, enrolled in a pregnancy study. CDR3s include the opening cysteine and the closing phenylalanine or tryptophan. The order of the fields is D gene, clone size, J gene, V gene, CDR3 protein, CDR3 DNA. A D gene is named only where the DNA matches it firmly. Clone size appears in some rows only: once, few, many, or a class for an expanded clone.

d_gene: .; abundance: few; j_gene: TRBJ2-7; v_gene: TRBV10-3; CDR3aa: CAISPDFPSQYEQYF; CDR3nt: TGTGCCATCAGCCCTGATTTCCCTAGTCAGTACGAGCAGTACTTC
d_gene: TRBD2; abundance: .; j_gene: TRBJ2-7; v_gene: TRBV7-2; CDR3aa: CASSLSGGGSYEQYF; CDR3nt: TGTGCCAGCTCCCTTTCGGGGGGGGGCTCCTACGAGCAGTACTTC
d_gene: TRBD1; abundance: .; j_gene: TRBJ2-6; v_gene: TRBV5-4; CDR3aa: CASSILGGHGANVLTF; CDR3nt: TGTGCCAGCAGCATTTTAGGGGGCCATGGGGCCAACGTCCTGACTTTC
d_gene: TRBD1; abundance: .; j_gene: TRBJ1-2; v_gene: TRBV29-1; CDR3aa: CSVVTGGVFYGYTF; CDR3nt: TGCAGCGTTGTGACAGGGGGAGTATTCTATGGCTACACCTTC
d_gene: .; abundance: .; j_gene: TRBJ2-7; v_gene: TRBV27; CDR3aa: CASSPQRQVHRYF; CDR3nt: TGTGCCAGCAGTCCCCAACGACAGGTTCATCGGTACTTC
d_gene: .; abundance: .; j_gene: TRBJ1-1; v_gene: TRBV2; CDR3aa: CASRRYTNTEAFF; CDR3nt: TGTGCCAGCAGGCGATATACGAACACTGAAGCTTTCTTT
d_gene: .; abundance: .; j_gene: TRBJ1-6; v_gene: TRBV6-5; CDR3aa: CASSLGQLNSPLHF; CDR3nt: TGTGCCAGCAGTCTCGGACAGCTTAATTCACCCCTCCACTTT
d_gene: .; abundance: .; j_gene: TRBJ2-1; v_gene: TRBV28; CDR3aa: CASSPTYNEQFF; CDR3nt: TGTGCCAGCAGTCCCACCTACAATGAGCAGTTCTTC
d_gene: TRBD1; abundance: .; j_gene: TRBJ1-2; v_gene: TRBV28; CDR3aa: CASSLSAGGMGYTF; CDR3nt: TGTGCCAGCAGTTTATCAGCAGGGGGCATGGGCTACACCTTC
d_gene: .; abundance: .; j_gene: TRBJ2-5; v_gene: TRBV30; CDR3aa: CAWRSGETQYF; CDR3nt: TGTGCCTGGCGTTCGGGTGAGACCCAGTACTTC
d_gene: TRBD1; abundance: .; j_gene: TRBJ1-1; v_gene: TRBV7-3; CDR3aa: CASSVGQRTEAFF; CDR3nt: TGTGCCAGCAGCGTGGGACAGAGAACTGAAGCTTTCTTT
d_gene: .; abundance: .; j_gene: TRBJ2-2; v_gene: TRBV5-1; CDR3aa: CASSLSSRGGELFF; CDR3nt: TGCGCCAGCAGCTTGAGTAGCAGGGGCGGGGAGCTGTTTTTT
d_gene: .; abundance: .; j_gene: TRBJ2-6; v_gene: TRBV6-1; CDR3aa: CASSAGSWANVLTF; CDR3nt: TGTGCCAGCAGTGCGGGGTCATGGGCCAACGTCCTGACTTTC
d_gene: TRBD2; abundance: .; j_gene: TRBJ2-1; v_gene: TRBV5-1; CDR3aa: CASSLAVLAGGGEQFF; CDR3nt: TGCGCCAGCAGCTTGGCCGTACTAGCGGGAGGAGGCGAGCAGTTCTTC
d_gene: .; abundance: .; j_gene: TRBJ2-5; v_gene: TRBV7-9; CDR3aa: CASSITEFETQYF; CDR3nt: TGTGCCAGCAGTATAACAGAATTCGAGACCCAGTACTTC
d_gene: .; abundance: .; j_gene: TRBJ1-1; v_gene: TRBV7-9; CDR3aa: CASSSGSSLGEAFF; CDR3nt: TGTGCCAGCAGCTCCGGGTCCTCTTTAGGTGAAGCTTTCTTT
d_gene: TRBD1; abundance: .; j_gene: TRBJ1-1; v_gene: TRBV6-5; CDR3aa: CASSYSYRGGTEAFF; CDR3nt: TGTGCCAGCAGTTACTCGTACAGGGGAGGAACTGAAGCTTTCTTT
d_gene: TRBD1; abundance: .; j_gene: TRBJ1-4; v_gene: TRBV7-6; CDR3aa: CASSPVQGQGSEKLFF; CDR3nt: TGTGCCAGCAGCCCGGTACAGGGACAGGGAAGCGAAAAACTGTTTTTT
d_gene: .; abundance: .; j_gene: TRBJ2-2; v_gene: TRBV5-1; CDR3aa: CASSPGVFDTGELFF; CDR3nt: TGCGCCAGCAGCCCTGGAGTTTTCGACACCGGGGAGCTGTTTTTT
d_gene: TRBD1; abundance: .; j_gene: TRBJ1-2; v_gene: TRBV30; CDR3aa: CAWKRTGGSYTF; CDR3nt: TGTGCCTGGAAGCGGACAGGGGGTTCCTACACCTTC
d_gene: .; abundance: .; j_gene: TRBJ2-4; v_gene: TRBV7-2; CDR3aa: CASSLLAKNIQYF; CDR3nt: TGTGCCAGCAGCTTACTAGCCAAAAACATTCAGTACTTC
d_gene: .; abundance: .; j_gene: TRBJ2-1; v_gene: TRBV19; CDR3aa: CASSIGTASYNEQFF; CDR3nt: TGTGCCAGTAGTATAGGGACAGCGTCCTACAATGAGCAGTTCTTC
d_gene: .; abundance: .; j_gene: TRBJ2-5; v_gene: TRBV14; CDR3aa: CASSQYWETQYF; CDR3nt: TGTGCCAGCAGCCAATACTGGGAGACCCAGTACTTC
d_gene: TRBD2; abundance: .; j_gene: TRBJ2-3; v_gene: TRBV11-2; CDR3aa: CASSRTVTSGTDTQYF; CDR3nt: TGTGCCAGCAGCCGAACCGTTACTAGCGGCACAGATACGCAGTATTTT
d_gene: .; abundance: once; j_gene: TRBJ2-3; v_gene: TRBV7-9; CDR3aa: CASSPLLAVTQYF; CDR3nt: TGTGCCAGCAGCCCCTTACTAGCAGTCACGCAGTATTTT
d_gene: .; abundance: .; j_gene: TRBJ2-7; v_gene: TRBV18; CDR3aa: CASSPPEGEQYF; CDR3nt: TGTGCCAGCTCACCACCCGAGGGAGAGCAGTACTTC
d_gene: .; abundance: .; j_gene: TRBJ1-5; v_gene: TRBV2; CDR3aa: CASNEDRRADQPQHF; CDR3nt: TGTGCCAGCAACGAGGATAGGAGGGCGGATCAGCCCCAGCATTTT
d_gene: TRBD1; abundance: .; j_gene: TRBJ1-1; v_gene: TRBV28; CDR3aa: CASSNPGGSLWGIF; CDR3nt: TGTGCCAGCAGCAACCCAGGGGGCAGCCTTTGGGGGATTTTT
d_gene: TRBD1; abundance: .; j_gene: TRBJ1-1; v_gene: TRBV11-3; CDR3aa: CASSFAPDREAFF; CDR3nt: TGTGCCAGCAGCTTTGCCCCGGACAGGGAAGCTTTCTTT
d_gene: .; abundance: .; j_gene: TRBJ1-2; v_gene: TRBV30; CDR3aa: CAWSVHREHYGYTF; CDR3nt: TGTGCCTGGAGTGTACACAGGGAACACTATGGCTACACCTTC
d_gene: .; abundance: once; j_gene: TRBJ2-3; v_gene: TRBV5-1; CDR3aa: CASSLGLDTQYF; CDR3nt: TGCGCCAGCAGCTTGGGACTAGACACGCAGTATTTT
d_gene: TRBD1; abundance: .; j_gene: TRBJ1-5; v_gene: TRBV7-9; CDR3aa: CASSTGQIYSNQPQHF; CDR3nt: TGTGCCAGCAGCACGGGACAGATCTATAGCAATCAGCCCCAGCATTTT
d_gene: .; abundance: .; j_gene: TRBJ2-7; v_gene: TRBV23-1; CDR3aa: CASSQRRDSYEQYF; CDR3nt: TGCGCCAGCAGTCAACGGAGAGACTCCTACGAGCAGTACTTC
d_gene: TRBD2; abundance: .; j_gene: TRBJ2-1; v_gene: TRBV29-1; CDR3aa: CSVTGTSNNEQFF; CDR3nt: TGCAGCGTTACCGGGACTAGTAATAATGAGCAGTTCTTC
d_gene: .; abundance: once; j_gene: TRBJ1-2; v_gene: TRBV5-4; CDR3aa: CASSREANYGYTF; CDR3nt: TGTGCCAGCAGCCGCGAAGCTAACTATGGCTACACCTTC
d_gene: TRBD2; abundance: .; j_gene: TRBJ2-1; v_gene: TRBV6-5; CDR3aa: CASSRLAGEYNEQFF; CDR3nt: TGTGCCAGCAGTCGTTTAGCGGGGGAGTACAATGAGCAGTTCTTC
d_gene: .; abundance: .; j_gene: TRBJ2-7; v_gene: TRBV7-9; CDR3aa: CASSPGSGGSYEQYF; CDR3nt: TGTGCCAGCAGCCCGGGTTCAGGGGGGAGTTACGAGCAGTACTTC
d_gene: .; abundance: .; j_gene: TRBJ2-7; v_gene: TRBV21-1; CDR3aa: CASSKGTASSYEQYF; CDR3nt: TGTGCCAGCAGCAAGGGGACAGCAAGCTCCTACGAGCAGTACTTC
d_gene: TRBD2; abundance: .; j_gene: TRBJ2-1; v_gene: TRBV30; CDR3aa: CAWSGTSLVDEQFF; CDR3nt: TGTGCCTGGAGTGGGACTAGTTTGGTCGATGAGCAGTTCTTC
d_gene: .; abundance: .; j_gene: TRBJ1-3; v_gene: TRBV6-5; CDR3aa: CASSYATLRTGNTIYF; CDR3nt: TGTGCCAGCAGTTACGCGACTCTCCGGACTGGAAACACCATATATTTT
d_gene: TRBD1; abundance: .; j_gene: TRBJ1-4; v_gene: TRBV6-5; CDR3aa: CASSYSGGGINEKLFF; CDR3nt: TGTGCCAGCAGTTACTCTGGAGGGGGCATTAATGAAAAACTGTTTTTT
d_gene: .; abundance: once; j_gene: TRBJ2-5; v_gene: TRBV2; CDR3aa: CASTRGGTYQETQYF; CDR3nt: TGTGCCAGCACGAGGGGGGGGACGTACCAAGAGACCCAGTACTTC
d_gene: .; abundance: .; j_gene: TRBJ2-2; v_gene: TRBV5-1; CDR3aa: CASSLEAQGNTGELFF; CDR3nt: TGCGCCAGCAGCTTGGAGGCACAGGGAAACACCGGGGAGCTGTTTTTT
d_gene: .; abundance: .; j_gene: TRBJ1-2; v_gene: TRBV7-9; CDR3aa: CASSLGAGYGYTF; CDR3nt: TGTGCCAGCAGCTTAGGGGCTGGCTATGGCTACACCTTC
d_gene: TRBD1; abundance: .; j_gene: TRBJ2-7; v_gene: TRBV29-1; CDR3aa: CSASTTGAYEQYF; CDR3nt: TGCAGCGCTTCGACGACAGGGGCCTACGAGCAGTACTTC
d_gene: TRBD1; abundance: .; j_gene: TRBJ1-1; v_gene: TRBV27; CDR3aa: CASRDPGQSPEAFF; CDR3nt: TGTGCCAGCAGGGATCCGGGACAGTCACCTGAAGCTTTCTTT
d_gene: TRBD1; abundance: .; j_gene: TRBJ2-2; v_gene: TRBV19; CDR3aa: CASSRRQGARGELFF; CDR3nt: TGTGCCAGTAGTAGAAGACAGGGGGCGCGAGGGGAGCTGTTTTTT
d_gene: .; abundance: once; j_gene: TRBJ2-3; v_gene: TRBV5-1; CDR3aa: CASVISGASTDTQYF; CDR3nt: TGCGCCAGCGTAATTAGCGGAGCTAGCACAGATACGCAGTATTTT
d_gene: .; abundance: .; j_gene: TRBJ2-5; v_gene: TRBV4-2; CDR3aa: CASSQEQQETQYF; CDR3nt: TGTGCCAGCAGCCAAGAACAGCAAGAGACCCAGTACTTC
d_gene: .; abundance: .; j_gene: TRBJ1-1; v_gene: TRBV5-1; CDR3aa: CASSLEGGAFF; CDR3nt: TGCGCCAGCAGCTTGGAGGGGGGGGCTTTCTTT
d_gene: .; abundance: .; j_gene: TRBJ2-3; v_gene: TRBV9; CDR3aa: CASSAGGGDTQYF; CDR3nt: TGTGCCAGCAGCGCCGGTGGGGGGGATACGCAGTATTTT
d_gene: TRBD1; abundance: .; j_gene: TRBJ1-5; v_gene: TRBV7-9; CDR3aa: CASSSGGLGQPQHF; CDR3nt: TGTGCCAGCAGCTCAGGGGGCTTGGGACAGCCCCAGCATTTT
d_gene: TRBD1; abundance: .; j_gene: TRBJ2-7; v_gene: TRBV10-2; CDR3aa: CASSETGGGEQYF; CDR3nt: TGCGCCAGCAGTGAGACAGGGGGAGGCGAGCAGTACTTC
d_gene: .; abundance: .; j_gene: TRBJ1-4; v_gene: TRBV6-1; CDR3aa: CASSAQTVNEKLFF; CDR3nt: TGTGCCAGCAGTGCCCAGACAGTTAATGAAAAACTGTTTTTT